A single T cell receptor (beta chain) is shown here with its context. Its specific antigen is unknown. Nothing much larger sits one base from this clone, and base qualities are not available. The library was made by the immunoSEQ multiplex PCR assay. From the authors' description of their analysis: A statistical classification framework was developed to diagnose cytomegalovirus status using the catalog of TCR beta chain sequences. TCRdb took this table from immuneACCESS and kept in-frame rearrangements with V and J called. Such tables lack part of the clones; where checked against another copy, unresolved V genes explain under half of the gap, and the rest is unexplained. That table is the source of V, J and clone size, and D and trimming were worked out from the DNA. The sample table records over 150,000 clones; about 89% of these occur just once. About 3% of the sample rests with the top ten. This sample stems from a study of cytomegalovirus exposure and HLA in healthy donors (dated by TCRdb to 2016 to 2017). The study in broad terms: According to a later analysis, one platform produced both the approximately 110 validation repertoires and the approximately 600 repertoires of the first cohort. The study aimed to test whether cataloging public T cell receptors could reveal signatures of past pathogen exposure. To predict cytomegalovirus infection status, the study brought together high-throughput TCR immunosequencing, statistical association of individual TCRs with disease status, and machine learning. A separate validation cohort of 90 to 150 different subjects was used in addition to the roughly 720-subject first cohort. Overall results and qualifications from the work: The validation cohort had no HLA typing available for a later analysis, so co-occurrence within that cohort was assessed over all 120 or so repertoires. While some public TCRs were present in many individuals, most TCR sequences turned up only very rarely across donors. It was suggested by the authors that the approach could potentially be generalized to other disease states and immunological phenotypes. In the study, some 160 TCR beta chains were listed as associated with cytomegalovirus. The classifier was reported to diagnose cytomegalovirus status with high specificity and sensitivity in both the original cohort and the validation cohort. A few of the identified cytomegalovirus-associated TCR beta chains were confirmed in vitro to be specific for cytomegalovirus antigens. A later analysis found that TCRs clustered in the first cohort also tended to co-occur in the roughly 120 validation repertoires, with more than 90% of cluster scores above 0.

The CDR3 sequence holds 15 residues, the cysteine and phenylalanine included. Of all the DNA, just the CDR3 is kept, 45 bases in frame from base 1. CDR1 LNHNV and CDR2 YYDKDF are derived from the germline V gene (reference sequence). At the junction V is shortened by 0 bases and J by 2 bases, with 9 bases in between. Donors formed part of the validation cohort, which comprised approximately 130 subjects and was distinct from the first cohort of several hundred subjects. This TCR was recovered from a woman aged 18-30 years in good health and CMV-seropositive. The sample consisted of PBMCs. The rearranged chain carries TRBV15 and TRBJ2-3; the D gene is possibly TRBD1, with 6 bases matching. The nucleotide sequence is given as TGTGCCACCAGCAGAGATCCAGGGGCCACAGATACGCAGTATTTT. Translation gives CATSRDPGATDTQYF.